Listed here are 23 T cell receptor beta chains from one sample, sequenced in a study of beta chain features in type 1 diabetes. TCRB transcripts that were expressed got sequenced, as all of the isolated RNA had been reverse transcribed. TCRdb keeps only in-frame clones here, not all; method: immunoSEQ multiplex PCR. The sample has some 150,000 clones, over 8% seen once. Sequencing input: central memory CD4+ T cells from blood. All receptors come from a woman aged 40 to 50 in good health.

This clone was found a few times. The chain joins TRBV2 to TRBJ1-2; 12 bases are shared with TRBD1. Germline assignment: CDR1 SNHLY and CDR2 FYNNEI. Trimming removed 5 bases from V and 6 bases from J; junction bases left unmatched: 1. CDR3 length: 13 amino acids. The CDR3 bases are TGTGCCAGCAGTAGGGACAGGGGGCATGGCTACACCTTC. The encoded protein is CASSRDRGHGYTF.

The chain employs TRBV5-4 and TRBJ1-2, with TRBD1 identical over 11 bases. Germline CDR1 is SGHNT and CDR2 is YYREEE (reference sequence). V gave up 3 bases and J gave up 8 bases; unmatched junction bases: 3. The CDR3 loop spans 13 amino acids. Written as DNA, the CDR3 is TGTGCCAGCAGCTCGGGACAGGGGGACGGCTACACCTTC. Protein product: CASSSGQGDGYTF.

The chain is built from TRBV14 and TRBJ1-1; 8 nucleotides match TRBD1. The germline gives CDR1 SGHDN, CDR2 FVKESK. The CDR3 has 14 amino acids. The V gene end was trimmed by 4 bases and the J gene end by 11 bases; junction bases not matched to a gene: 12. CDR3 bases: TGTGCCAGCAGCCTCCCTGGGACAGGCCCCTGGGCTTTCTTT. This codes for CASSLPGTGPWAFF.

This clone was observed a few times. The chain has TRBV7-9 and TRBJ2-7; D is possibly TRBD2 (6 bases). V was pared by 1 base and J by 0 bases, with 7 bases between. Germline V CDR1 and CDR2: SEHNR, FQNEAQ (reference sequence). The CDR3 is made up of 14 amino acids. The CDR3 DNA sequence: TGTGCCAGCAGCTTAGGGGACTCCTCCTACGAGCAGTACTTC. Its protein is CASSLGDSSYEQYF.

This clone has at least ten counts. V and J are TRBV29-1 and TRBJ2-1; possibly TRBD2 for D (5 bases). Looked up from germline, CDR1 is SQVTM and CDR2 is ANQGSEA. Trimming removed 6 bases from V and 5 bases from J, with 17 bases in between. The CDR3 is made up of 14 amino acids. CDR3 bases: TGCAGCGTGCCTGCGGGCCGAGACGACAATGAGCAGTTCTTC. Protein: CSVPAGRDDNEQFF.

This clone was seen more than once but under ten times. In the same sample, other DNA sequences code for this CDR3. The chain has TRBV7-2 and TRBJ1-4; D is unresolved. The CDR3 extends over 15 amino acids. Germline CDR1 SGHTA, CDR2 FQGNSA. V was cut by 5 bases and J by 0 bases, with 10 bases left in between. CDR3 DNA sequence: TGTGCCAGCAGCCCCCAGCGAGCAACTAATGAAAAACTGTTTTTT. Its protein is CASSPQRATNEKLFF.

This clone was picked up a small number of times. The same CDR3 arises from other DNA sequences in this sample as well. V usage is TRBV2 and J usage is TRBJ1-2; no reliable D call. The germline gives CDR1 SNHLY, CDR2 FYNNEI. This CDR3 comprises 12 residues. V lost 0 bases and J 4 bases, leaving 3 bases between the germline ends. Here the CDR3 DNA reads TGTGCCAGCAGTGAAGCGAGCTATGGCTACACCTTC. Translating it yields CASSEASYGYTF.

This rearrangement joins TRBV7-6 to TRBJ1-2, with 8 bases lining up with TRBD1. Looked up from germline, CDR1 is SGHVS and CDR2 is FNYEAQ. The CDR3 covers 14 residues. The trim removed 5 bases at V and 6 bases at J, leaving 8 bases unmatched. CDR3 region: CASSLLDRDHGYTF. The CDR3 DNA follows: TGTGCCAGCAGCCTCCTGGACAGGGACCATGGCTACACCTTC.

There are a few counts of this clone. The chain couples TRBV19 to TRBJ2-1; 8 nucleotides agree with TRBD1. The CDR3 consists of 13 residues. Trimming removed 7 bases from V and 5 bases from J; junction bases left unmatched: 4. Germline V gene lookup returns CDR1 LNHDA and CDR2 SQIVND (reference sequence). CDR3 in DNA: TGTGCCAGTAACCAGGGGGCGCACAATGAGCAGTTCTTC. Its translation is CASNQGAHNEQFF.

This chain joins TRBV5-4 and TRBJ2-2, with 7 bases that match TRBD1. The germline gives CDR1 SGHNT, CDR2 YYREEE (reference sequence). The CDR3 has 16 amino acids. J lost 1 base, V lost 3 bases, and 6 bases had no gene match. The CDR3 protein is CASSWGQMGNTGELFF. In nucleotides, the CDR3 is TGTGCCAGCAGCTGGGGACAGATGGGGAACACCGGGGAGCTGTTTTTT.

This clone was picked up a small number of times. The CDR3 reads CASSYTGTANYGYTF. CDR3 bases: TGCGCCAGCAGCTACACGGGGACAGCTAACTATGGCTACACCTTC. This chain links TRBV5-1 with TRBJ1-2, with 7 positions matching TRBD1. The CDR3 covers 15 residues. Trimming took 3 bases from V and 0 from J; bases not matched to a gene: 5. Per the germline V gene, CDR1 is SGHRS and CDR2 is YFSETQ.

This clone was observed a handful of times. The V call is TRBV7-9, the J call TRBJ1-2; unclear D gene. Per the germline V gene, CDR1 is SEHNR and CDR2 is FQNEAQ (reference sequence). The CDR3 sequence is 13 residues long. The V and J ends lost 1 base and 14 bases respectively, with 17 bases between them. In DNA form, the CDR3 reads TGTGCCAGCAGCTTAGTCCCGGCATCCGAGGCAACCTTC. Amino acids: CASSLVPASEATF.

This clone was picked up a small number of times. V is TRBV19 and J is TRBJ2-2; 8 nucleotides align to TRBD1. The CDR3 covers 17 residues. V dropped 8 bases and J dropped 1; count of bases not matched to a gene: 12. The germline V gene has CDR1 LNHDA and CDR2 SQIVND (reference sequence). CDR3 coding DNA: TGTGCCAGTGGCGGGACAGGCCTATCCCTGAACACCGGGGAGCTGTTTTTT. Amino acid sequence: CASGGTGLSLNTGELFF.

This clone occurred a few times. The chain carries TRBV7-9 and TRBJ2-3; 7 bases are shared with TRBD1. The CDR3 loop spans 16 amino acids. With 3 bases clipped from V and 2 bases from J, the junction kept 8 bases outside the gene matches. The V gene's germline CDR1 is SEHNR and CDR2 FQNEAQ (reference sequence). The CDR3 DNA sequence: TGTGCCAGCAGCTTTAAGGTGACAGGGTCCACAGATACGCAGTATTTT. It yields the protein CASSFKVTGSTDTQYF.

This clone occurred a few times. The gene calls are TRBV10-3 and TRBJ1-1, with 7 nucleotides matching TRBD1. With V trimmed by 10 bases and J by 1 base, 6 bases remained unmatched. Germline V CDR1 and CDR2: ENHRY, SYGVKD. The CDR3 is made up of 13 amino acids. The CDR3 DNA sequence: TGTGCCACCTGCGGGACAGAGAACACTGAAGCTTTCTTT. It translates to CATCGTENTEAFF.

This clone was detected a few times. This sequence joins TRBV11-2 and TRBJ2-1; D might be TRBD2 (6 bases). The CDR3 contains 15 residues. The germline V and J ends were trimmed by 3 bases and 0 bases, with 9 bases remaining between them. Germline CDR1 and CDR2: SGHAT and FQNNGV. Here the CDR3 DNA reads TGTGCCAGCAGCTTCGCGGGGAGCTCCTACAATGAGCAGTTCTTC. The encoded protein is CASSFAGSSYNEQFF.

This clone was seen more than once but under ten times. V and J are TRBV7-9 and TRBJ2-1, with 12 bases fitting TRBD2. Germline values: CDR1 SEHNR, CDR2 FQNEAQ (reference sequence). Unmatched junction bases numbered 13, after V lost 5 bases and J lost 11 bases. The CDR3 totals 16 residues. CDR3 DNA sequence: TGTGCCAGCAGCACAGGGACTAGCGGGTGGGGGTGGCAGCAGTTCTTC. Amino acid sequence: CASSTGTSGWGWQQFF. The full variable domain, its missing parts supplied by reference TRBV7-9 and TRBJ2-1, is DTGVSQNPRHKITKRGQNVTFRCDPISEHNRLYWYRQTLGQGPEFLTYFQNEAQLEKSRLLSDRFSAERPKGSFSTLEIQRTEQGDSAMYLCASSTGTSGWGWQQFFGPGTRLTVL.

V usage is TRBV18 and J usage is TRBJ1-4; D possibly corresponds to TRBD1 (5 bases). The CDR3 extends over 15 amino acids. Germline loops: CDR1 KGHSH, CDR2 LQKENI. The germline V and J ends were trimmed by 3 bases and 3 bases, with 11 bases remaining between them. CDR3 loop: CASSPSGIPNEKLFF. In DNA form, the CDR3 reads TGTGCCAGCTCACCCTCAGGGATTCCTAATGAAAAACTGTTTTTT.

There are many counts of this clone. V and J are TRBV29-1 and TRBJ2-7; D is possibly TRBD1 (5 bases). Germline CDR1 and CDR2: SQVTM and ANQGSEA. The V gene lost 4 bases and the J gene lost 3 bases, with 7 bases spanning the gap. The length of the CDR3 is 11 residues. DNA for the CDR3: TGCAGCGTTGGTGACAGCTACGAGCAGTACTTC. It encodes CSVGDSYEQYF.

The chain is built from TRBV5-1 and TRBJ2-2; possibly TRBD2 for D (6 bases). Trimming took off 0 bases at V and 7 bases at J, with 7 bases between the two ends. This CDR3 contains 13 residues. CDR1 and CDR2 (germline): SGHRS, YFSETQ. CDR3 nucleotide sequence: TGCGCCAGCAGCTTGGCGGAGGGCGGGGAGCTGTTTTTT. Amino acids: CASSLAEGGELFF. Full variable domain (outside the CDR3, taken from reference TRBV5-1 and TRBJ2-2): KAGVTQTPRYLIKTRGQQVTLSCSPISGHRSVSWYQQTPGQGLQFLFEYFSETQRNKGNFPGRFSGRQFSNSRSEMNVSTLELGDSALYLCASSLAEGGELFFGEGSRLTVL.

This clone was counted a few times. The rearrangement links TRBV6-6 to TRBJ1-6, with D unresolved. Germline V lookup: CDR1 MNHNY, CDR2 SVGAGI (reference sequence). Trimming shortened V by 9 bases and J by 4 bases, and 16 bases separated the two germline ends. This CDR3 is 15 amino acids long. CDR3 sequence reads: CASSFGQFYNSPLHF. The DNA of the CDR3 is TGTGCCAGTTCCTTTGGGCAGTTTTATAATTCACCCCTCCACTTT.

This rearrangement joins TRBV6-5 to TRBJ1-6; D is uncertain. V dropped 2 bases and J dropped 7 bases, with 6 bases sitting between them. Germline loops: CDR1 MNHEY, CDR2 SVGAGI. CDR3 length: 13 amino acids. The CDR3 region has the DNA TGTGCCAGCAGTTACGGGCTGAATTCACCCCTCCACTTT. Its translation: CASSYGLNSPLHF.

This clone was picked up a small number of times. The CDR3 spells CASSQRQGMNYGYTF. The CDR3 DNA follows: TGTGCCAGCAGCCAACGACAGGGTATGAACTATGGCTACACCTTC. The chain combines TRBV7-9 with TRBJ1-2, with TRBD1 matching over 7 bases. Trimming cost V 5 bases and J 2 bases; bases outside gene matches: 8. Per germline, CDR1 SEHNR and CDR2 FQNEAQ (reference sequence). The CDR3 totals 15 residues.